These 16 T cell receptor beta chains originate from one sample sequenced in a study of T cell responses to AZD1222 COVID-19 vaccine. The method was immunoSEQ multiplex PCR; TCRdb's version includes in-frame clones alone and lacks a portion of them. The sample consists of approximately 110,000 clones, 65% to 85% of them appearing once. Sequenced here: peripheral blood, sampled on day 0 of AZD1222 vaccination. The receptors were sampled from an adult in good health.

CDR3 amino acids: CASSSSDSGNTIYF. For the CDR3, the DNA is TGTGCCAGCAGCTCAAGCGATTCTGGAAACACCATATATTTT. V usage is TRBV3-1 (or the pseudogene TRBV3-2) and J usage is TRBJ1-3; D call uncertain. V shed 5 bases and J shed 1 base, with 9 bases lying between them. Germline assignment: CDR1 LGHDT and CDR2 YNNKEL (reference sequence). This CDR3 is built from 14 residues.

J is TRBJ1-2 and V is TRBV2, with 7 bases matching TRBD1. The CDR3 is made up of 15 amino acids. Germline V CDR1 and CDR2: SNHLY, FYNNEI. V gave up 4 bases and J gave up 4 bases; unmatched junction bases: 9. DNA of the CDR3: TGTGCCAGCAGTGCGGGACAGAACCCGACCTATGGCTACACCTTC. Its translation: CASSAGQNPTYGYTF.

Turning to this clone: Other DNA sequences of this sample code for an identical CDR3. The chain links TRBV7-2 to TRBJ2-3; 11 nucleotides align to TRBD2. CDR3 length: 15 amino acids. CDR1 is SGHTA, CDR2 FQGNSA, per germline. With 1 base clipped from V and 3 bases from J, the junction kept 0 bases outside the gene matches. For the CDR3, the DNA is TGTGCCAGCAGCTTAGTAGCGGGAGGGACAGATACGCAGTATTTT. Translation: CASSLVAGGTDTQYF.

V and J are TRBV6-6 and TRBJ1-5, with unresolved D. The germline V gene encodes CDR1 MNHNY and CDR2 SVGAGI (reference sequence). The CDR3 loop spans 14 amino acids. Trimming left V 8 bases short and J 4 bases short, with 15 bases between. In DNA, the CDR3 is TGTGCCAGCGCCCGGACGGGAGATAATCAGCCCCAGCATTTT. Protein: CASARTGDNQPQHF.

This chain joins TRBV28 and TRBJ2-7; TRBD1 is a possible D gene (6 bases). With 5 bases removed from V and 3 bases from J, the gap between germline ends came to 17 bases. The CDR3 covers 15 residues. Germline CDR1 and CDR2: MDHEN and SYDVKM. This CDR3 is CASSTSRGGFYEQYF. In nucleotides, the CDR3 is TGTGCCAGCAGTACCTCCAGGGGCGGATTCTACGAGCAGTACTTC.

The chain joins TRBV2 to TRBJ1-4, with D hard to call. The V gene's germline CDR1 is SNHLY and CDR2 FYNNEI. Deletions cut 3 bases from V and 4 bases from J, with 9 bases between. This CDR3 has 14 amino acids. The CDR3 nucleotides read TGTGCCAGCAGTGACCGGACGGGTAATGAAAAACTGTTTTTT. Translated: CASSDRTGNEKLFF. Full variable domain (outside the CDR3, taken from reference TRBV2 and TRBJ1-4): EPEVTQTPSHQVTQMGQEVILRCVPISNHLYFYWYRQILGQKVEFLVSFYNNEISEKSEIFDDQFSVERPDGSNFTLKIRSTKLEDSAMYFCASSDRTGNEKLFFGSGTQLSVL.

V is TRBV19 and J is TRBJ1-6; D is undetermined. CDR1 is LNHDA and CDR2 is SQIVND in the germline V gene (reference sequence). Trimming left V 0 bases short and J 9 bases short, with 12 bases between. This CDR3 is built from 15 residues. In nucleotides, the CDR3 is TGTGCCAGTAGTATAGATCCCGCCGGTGGTTCACCCCTCCACTTT. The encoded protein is CASSIDPAGGSPLHF.

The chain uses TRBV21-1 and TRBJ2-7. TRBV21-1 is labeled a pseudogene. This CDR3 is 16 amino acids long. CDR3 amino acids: CASSKSRGPRAYEQYF. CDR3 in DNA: TGTGCCAGCAGCAAATCACGGGGGCCTCGGGCCTACGAGCAGTACTTC.

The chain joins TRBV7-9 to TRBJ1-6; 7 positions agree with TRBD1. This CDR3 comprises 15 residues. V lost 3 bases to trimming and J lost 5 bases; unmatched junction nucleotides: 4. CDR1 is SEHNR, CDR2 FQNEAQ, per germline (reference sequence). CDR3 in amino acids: CASSFGTADNSPLHF. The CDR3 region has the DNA TGTGCCAGCAGCTTCGGGACAGCCGATAATTCACCCCTCCACTTT.

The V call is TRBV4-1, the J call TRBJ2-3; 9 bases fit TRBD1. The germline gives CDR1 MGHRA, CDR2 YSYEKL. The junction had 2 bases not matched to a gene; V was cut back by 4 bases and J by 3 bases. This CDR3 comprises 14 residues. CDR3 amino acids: CASSLGQGTDTQYF. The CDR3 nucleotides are TGCGCCAGCAGCCTTGGACAGGGGACAGATACGCAGTATTTT.

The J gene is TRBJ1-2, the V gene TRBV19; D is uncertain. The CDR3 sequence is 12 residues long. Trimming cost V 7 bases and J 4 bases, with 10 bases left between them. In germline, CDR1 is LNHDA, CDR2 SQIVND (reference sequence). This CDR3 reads CASNIGIYGYTF. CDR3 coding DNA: TGTGCCAGTAACATCGGGATCTATGGCTACACCTTC. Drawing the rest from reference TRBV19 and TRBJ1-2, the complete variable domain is DGGITQSPKYLFRKEGQNVTLSCEQNLNHDAMYWYRQDPGQGLRLIYYSQIVNDFQKGDIAEGYSVSREKKESFPLTVTSAQKNPTAFYLCASNIGIYGYTFGSGTRLTVV.

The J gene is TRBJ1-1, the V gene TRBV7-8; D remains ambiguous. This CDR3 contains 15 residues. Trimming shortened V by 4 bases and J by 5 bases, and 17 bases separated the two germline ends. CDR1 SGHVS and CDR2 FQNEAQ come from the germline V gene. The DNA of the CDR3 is TGTGCCAGCAGCTCGTCGGACGGGCCGTTTACTGAAGCTTTCTTT. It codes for CASSSSDGPFTEAFF.

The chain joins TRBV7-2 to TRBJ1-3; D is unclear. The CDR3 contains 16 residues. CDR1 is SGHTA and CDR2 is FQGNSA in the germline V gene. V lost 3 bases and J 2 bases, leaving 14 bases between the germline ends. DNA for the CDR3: TGTGCCAGCAGCTTGGCCGTAAGGGAAACTGGAAACACCATATATTTT. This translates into CASSLAVRETGNTIYF.

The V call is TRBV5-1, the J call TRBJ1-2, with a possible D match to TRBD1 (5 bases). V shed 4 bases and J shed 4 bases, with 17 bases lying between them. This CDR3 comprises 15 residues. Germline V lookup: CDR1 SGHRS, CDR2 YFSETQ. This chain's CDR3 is CASSPGTAGPYGYTF. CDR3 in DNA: TGCGCCAGCAGCCCCGGGACCGCAGGGCCCTATGGCTACACCTTC.

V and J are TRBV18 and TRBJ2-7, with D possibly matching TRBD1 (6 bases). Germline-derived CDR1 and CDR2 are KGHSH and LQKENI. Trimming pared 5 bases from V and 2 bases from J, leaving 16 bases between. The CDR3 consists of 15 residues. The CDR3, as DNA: TGTGCCAGCTCAGTCACGACAGGCCCAACCTACGAGCAGTACTTC. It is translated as CASSVTTGPTYEQYF.

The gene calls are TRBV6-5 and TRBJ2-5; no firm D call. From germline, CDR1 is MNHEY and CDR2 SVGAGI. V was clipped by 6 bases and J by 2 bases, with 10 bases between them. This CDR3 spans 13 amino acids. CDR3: CASSRTLQETQYF. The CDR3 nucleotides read TGTGCCAGCAGCCGGACCCTTCAAGAGACCCAGTACTTC.